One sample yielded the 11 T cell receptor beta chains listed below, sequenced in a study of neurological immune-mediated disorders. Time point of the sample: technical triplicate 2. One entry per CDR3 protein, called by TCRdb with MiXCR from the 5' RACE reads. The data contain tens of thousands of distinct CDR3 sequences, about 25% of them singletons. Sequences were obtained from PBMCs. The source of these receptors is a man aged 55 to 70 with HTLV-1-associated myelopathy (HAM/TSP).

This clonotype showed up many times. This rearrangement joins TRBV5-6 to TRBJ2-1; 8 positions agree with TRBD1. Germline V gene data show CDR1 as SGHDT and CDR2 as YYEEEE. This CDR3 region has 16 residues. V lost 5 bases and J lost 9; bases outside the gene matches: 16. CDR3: CASRSGQGSFFFEQFF. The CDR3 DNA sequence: TGTGCCAGCAGGAGTGGACAGGGCTCATTTTTTTTTGAGCAGTTCTTC. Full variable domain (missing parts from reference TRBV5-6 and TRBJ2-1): DAGVTQSPTHLIKTRGQQVTLRCSPKSGHDTVSWYQQALGQGPQFIFQYYEEEERQRGNFPDRFSGHQFPNYSSELNVNALLLGDSALYLCASRSGQGSFFFEQFFGPGTRLTVL.

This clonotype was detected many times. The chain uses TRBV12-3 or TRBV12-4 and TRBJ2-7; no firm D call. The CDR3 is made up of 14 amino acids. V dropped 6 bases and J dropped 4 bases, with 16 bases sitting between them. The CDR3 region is CASSLRIEIYEQYF. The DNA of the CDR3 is TGTGCCAGCAGCCTGCGTATCGAAATTTACGAGCAGTACTTC.

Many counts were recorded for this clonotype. CDR3 loop: CAISEGKAGSYNEQFF. The CDR3 nucleotides read TGTGCCATCAGTGAGGGCAAAGCGGGATCCTACAATGAGCAGTTCTTC. V is TRBV10-3 and J is TRBJ2-1, with 7 positions matching TRBD2. This CDR3 contains 16 residues. The germline CDR1 and CDR2 sequences are ENHRY and SYGVKD. V dropped 2 bases and J dropped 1; count of bases not matched to a gene: 5.

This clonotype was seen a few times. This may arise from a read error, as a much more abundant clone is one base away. The CDR3 spells CSVKGRAETQYF. The CDR3 nucleotides are TGCAGTGTTAAGGGCAGGGCTGAGACCCAGTACTTC. This rearrangement joins TRBV20-1 to TRBJ2-5, with a tentative D call TRBD1 (5 bases). Trimming took off 7 bases at V and 5 bases at J, with 14 bases between the two ends. Germline CDR1 DFQATT, CDR2 SNEGSKA (reference sequence). The CDR3 length is 12 residues.

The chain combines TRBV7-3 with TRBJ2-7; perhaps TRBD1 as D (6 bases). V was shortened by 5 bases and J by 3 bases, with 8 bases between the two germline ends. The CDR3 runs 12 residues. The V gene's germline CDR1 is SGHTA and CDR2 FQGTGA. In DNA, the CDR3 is TGTGCCAGCAGCGAAGGGGGCTACGAGCAGTACTTC. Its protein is CASSEGGYEQYF.

DNA of the CDR3: TGCGCCAGCAGCAAAACAGGGGGCACCGGGGAGCTGTTTTTT. Translation gives CASSKTGGTGELFF. This chain links TRBV5-1 with TRBJ2-2, with 8 bases aligning to TRBD1. The germline gives CDR1 SGHRS, CDR2 YFSETQ. V dropped 4 bases and J dropped 4; count of bases not matched to a gene: 3. The CDR3 totals 14 residues.

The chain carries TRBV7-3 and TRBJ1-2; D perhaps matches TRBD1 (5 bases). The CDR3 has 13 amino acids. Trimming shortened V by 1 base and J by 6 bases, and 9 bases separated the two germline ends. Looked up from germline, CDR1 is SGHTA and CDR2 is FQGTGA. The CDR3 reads CASSLIGGDGYTF. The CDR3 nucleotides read TGTGCCAGCAGCTTAATAGGAGGGGATGGCTACACCTTC.

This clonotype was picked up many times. The CDR3 bases are TGTGCCAGCAGTTCCTCGAGTCTAGCGGGAAATGAGCAGTTCTTC. Amino acids: CASSSSSLAGNEQFF. The V gene is TRBV28, the J gene TRBJ2-1; 9 positions match TRBD2. Germline loops: CDR1 MDHEN, CDR2 SYDVKM. The CDR3 contains 15 residues. V was clipped by 4 bases and J by 7 bases; unmatched bases: 8.

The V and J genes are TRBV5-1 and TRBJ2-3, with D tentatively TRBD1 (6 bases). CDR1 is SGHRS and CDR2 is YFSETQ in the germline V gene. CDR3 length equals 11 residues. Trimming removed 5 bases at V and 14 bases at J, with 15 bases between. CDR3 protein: CASSYRDTMYF. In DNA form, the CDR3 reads TGCGCCAGCAGTTACCGGGACACGATGTATTTT.

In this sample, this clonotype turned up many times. CDR3 amino acids: CASSPPGSGNTIYF. CDR3 in DNA: TGTGCCAGCAGCCCTCCGGGGTCTGGAAACACCATATATTTT. This chain joins TRBV28 and TRBJ1-3; D unresolved. V gave up 6 bases and J gave up 1 base, with 10 bases separating them. The CDR3 is 14 amino acids. Germline V gives CDR1 MDHEN, CDR2 SYDVKM.

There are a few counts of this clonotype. This CDR3 reads CASAREGRTGELFF. The CDR3 bases are TGCGCCAGCGCCCGTGAGGGGAGGACAGGGGAGCTGTTTTTT. V gene TRBV5-1 combines with J gene TRBJ2-2; a possible D gene is TRBD2 (6 bases). CDR1 is SGHRS, CDR2 YFSETQ, per germline. The CDR3 loop spans 14 amino acids. Trimming left V 7 bases short and J 8 bases short, with 18 bases between.